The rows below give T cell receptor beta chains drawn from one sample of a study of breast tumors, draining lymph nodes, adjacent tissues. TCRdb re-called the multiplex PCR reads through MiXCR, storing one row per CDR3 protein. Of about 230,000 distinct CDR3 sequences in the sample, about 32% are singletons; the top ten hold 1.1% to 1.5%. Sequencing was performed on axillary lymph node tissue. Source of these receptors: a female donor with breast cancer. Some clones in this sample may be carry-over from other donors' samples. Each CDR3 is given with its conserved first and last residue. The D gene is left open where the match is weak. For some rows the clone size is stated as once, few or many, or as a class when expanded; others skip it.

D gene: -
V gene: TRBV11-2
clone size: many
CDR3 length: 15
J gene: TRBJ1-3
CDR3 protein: CASSLDGTNGNTIYF
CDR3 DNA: TGTGCCAGCAGCTTAGACGGCACAAACGGAAACACCATATATTTT

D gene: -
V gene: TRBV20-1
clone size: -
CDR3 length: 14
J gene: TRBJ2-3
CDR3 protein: CSATPRTVTDTQYF
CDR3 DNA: TGCAGTGCCACACCCAGGACAGTCACAGATACGCAGTATTTT

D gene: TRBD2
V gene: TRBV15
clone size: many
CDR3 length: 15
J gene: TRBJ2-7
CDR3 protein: CATSTSTSVTYEQYF
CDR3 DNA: TGTGCCACCAGCACCTCAACTAGCGTCACCTACGAGCAGTACTTC

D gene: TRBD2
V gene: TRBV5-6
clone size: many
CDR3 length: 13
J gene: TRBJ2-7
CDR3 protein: CASSLLAGGEQYF
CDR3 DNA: TGTGCCAGCAGCTTGCTAGCGGGAGGCGAGCAGTACTTC

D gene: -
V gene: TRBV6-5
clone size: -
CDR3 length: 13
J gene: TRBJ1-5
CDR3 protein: CASSYLAGGYEHF
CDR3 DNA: TGTGCCAGCAGTTACTTAGCGGGAGGCTACGAGCATTTT

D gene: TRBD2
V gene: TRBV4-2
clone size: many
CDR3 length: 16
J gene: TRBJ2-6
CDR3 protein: CASSQGLAAGANVLTF
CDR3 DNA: TGTGCCAGCAGCCAGGGACTAGCGGCTGGGGCCAACGTCCTGACTTTC

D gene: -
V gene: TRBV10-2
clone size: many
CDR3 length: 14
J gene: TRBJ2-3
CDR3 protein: CASSWTQGTDTQYF
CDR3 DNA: TGCGCCAGCAGTTGGACACAGGGCACAGATACGCAGTATTTT

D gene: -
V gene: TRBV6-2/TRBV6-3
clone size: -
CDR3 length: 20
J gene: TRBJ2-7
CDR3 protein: CASSHPLDRYGPGASYEQYF
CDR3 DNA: TGTGCCAGCAGTCACCCGCTCGACCGATACGGGCCGGGAGCTTCCTACGAGCAGTACTTC

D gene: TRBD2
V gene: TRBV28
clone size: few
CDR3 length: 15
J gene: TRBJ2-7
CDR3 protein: CASSKPASGTYEQYF
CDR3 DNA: TGTGCCAGCAGCAAACCGGCTAGCGGAACCTACGAGCAGTACTTC

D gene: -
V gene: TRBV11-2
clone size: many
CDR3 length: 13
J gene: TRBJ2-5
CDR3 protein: CASSTTRGETQYF
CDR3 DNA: TGTGCCAGCAGCACGACTAGGGGAGAGACCCAGTACTTC

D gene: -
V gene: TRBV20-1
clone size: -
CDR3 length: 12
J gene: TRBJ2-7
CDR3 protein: CSASPQGYEQYF
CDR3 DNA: TGCAGTGCTAGCCCACAGGGCTACGAGCAGTACTTC

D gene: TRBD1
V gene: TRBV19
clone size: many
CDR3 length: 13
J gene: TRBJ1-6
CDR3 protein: CASSVSNRGTLHF
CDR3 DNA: TGTGCCAGTAGTGTCTCCAACAGGGGAACCCTCCACTTT

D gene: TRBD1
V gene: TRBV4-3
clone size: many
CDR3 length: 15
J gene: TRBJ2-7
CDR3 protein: CASSQQQGDGYEQYF
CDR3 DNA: TGCGCCAGCAGCCAACAACAGGGGGACGGATACGAGCAGTACTTC

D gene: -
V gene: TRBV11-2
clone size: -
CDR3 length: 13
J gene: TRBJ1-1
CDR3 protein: CASSPSALGEAFF
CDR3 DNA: TGTGCCAGCAGCCCCTCTGCTCTCGGTGAAGCTTTCTTT

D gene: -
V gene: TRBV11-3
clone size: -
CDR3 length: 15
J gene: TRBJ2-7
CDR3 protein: CASSRRESATSEQYF
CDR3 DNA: TGTGCCAGCAGCCGCCGGGAGTCAGCGACGAGCGAGCAGTACTTC

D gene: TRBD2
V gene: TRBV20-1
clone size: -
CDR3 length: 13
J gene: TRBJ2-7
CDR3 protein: CSLLTRTRGALYF
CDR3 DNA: TGCAGTCTCCTTACTAGGACTAGAGGCGCGCTGTACTTC

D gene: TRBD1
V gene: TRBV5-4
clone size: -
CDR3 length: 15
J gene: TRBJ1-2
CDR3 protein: CASTNTGTGGRGYTF
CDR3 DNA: TGTGCCAGCACCAACACCGGGACAGGGGGTCGTGGCTACACCTTC

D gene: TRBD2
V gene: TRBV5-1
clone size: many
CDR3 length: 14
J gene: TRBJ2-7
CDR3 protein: CASSLQPSGYEQYF
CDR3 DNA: TGCGCCAGCAGCTTGCAGCCTAGCGGTTACGAGCAGTACTTC

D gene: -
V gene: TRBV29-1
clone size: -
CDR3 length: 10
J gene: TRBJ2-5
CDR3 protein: CSVDQGTQYF
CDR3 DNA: TGCAGCGTTGATCAAGGGACCCAGTACTTC

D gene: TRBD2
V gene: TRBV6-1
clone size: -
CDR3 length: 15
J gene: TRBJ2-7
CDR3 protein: CASNSGTSGSYEQYF
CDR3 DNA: TGTGCCAGCAACTCCGGGACTAGCGGATCCTACGAGCAGTACTTC

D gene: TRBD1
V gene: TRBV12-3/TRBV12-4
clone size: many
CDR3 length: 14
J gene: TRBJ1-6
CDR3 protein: CASSLGQYNSPLHF
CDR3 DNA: TGTGCCAGCAGTTTGGGACAGTATAATTCACCCCTCCACTTT

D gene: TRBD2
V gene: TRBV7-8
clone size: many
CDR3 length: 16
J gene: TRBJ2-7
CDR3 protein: CASSLGTSGNSYEQYF
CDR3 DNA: TGTGCCAGCAGCTTGGGGACTAGCGGGAACTCCTACGAGCAGTACTTC

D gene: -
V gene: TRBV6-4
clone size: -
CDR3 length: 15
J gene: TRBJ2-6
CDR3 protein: CASSHGRGGANVLTF
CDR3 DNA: TGTGCCAGCAGCCACGGTCGGGGTGGGGCCAACGTCCTGACTTTC

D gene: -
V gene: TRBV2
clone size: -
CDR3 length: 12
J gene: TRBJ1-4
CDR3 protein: CASSVLGEKLFF
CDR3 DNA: TGTGCCAGCAGTGTGTTGGGCGAAAAACTGTTTTTT

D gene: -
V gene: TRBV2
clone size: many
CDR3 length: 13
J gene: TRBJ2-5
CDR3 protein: CASKGHTEETQYF
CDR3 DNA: TGTGCCAGCAAGGGACATACCGAAGAGACCCAGTACTTC

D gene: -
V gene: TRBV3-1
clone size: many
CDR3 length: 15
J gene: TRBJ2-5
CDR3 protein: CASSQAWAGLETQYF
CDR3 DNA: TGTGCCAGCAGCCAAGCGTGGGCTGGGCTCGAGACCCAGTACTTC

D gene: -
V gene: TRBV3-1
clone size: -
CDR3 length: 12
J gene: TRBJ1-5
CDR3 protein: CASSQGQQPQHF
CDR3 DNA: TGTGCCAGCAGCCAAGGGCAACAGCCCCAGCATTTT

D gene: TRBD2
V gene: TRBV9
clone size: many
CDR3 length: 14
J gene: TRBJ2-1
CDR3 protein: CASSVEGGYNEQFF
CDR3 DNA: TGTGCCAGCAGCGTAGAGGGAGGGTACAATGAGCAGTTCTTC

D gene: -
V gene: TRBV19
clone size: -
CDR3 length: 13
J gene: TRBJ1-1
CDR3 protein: CASSLGANTEAFF
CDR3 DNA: TGTGCCAGTAGTCTCGGGGCGAACACTGAAGCTTTCTTT

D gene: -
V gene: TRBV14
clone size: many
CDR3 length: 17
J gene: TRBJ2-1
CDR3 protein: CASSQAAGRLSIREQFF
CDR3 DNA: TGTGCCAGCAGCCAAGCCGCGGGAAGATTGTCAATTCGGGAGCAGTTCTTC

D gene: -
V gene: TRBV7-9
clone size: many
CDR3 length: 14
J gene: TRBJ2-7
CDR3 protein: CASSYREWSYEQYF
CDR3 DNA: TGTGCCAGCAGCTATCGGGAGTGGTCCTACGAGCAGTACTTC

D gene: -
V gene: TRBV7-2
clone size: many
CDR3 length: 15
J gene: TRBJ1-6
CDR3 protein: CASSSTASLNSPLHF
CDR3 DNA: TGTGCCAGCAGCTCCACCGCGTCCTTAAATTCACCCCTCCACTTT

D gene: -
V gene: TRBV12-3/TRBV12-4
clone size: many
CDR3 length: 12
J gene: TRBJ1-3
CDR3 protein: CASIDDGNTIYF
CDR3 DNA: TGTGCCAGCATAGATGATGGAAACACCATATATTTT

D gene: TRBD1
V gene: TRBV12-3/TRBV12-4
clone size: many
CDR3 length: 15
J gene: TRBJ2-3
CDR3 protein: CASRPGGGGTDTQYF
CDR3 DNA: TGTGCCAGCAGACCAGGGGGCGGTGGCACAGATACGCAGTATTTT

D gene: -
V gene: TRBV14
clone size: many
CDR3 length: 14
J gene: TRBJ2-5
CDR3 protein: CASSSYGGRETQYF
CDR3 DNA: TGTGCCAGCAGCTCCTATGGAGGGAGGGAGACCCAGTACTTC

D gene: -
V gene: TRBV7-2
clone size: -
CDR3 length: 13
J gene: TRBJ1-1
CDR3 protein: CASSLTPGVEAFF
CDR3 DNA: TGTGCCAGCAGCTTAACGCCGGGCGTTGAAGCTTTCTTT

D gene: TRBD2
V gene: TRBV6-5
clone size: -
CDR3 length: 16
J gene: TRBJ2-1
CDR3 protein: CASSHSTSGRANEQFF
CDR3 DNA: TGTGCCAGCAGTCACTCGACTAGCGGGAGGGCCAATGAGCAGTTCTTC

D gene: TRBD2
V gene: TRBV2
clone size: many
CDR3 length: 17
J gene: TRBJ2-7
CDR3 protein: CASLGGTSGTSSYEQYF
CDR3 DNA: TGTGCCTCCCTAGGAGGGACTAGCGGAACAAGCTCCTACGAGCAGTACTTC

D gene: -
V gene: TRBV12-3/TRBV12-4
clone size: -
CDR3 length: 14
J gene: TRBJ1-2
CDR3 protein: CASSPPLKSGGYTF
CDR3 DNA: TGTGCCAGCAGCCCCCCCCTTAAGTCGGGTGGCTACACCTTC

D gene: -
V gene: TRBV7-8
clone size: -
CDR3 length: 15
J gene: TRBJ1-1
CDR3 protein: CASSEDETANTEAFF
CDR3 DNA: TGTGCCAGCAGCGAAGACGAGACGGCGAACACTGAAGCTTTCTTT